The clone carrying this T cell receptor beta chain came up many times. Its antigen is currently unknown. The library protocol tagged individual cDNA molecules with unique molecular identifiers. A single record per CDR3 protein comes from TCRdb applying MiXCR to the 5' RACE reads. This sample has fewer than 65,000 distinct CDR3 sequences, with 12% found just once. The sample comes from a study of early T cells in non-severe SARS-CoV-2 infection. On the study more broadly: Sequencing of unsorted whole blood was done on bulk RNA, leaving chains unpaired.

Trimming stripped 4 bases from V and 0 bases from J, with 19 bases between. This CDR3 spans 17 amino acids. From germline, CDR1 is SGHDT and CDR2 YYEEEE. Findings and caveats of the study: VDJdb matching favored anti-spike CD8 responses, missing private and CD4 specificities.

Sequenced sample: whole blood. This chain links TRBV5-6 with TRBJ1-1, with D unclear. The receptor's source is an adult who was a healthcare worker with PCR-confirmed SARS-CoV-2 infection or an uninfected control (not recorded which). The chain's CDR3 is CASSIFSDGGMNTEAFF. The DNA for the CDR3 is TGTGCCAGCAGCATCTTTTCTGACGGCGGCATGAACACTGAAGCTTTCTTT.